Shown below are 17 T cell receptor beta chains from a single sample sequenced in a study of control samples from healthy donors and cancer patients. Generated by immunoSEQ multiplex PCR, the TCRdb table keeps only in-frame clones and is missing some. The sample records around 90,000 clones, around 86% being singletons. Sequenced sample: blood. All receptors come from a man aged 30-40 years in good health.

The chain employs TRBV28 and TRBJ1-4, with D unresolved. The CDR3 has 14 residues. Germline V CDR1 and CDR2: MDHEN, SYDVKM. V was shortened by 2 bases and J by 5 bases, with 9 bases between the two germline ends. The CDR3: CASSLRPQNEKLFF. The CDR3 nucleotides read TGTGCCAGCAGTTTAAGACCACAAAATGAAAAACTGTTTTTT.

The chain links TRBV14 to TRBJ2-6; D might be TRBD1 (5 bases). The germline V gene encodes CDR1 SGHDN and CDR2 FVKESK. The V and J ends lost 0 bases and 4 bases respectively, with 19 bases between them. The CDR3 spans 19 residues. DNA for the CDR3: TGTGCCAGCAGCCAAGATAGGTCGACAGCGAGCATCGGGGCCAACGTCCTGACTTTC. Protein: CASSQDRSTASIGANVLTF.

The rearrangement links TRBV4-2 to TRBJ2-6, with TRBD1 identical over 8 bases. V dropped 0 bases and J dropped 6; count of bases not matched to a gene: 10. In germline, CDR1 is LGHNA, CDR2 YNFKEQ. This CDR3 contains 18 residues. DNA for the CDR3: TGTGCCAGCAGCCAAGATTCTCAGGGGGCGCTAAAGGCCAACGTCCTGACTTTC. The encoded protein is CASSQDSQGALKANVLTF.

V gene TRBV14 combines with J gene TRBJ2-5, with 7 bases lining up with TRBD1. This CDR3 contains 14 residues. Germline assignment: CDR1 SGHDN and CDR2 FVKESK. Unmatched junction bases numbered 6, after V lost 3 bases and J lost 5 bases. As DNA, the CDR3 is TGTGCCAGCAGCCAGTGGACAGGCCAGGAGACCCAGTACTTC. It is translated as CASSQWTGQETQYF.

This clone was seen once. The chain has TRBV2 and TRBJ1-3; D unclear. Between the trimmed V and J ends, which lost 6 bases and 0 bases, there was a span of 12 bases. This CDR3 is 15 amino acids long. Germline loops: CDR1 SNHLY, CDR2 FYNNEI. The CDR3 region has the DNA TGTGCCAGCAGAGGGCCCCCAAGCTCTGGAAACACCATATATTTT. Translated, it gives CASRGPPSSGNTIYF. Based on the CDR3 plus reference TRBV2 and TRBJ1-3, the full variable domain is EPEVTQTPSHQVTQMGQEVILRCVPISNHLYFYWYRQILGQKVEFLVSFYNNEISEKSEIFDDQFSVERPDGSNFTLKIRSTKLEDSAMYFCASRGPPSSGNTIYFGEGSWLTVV.

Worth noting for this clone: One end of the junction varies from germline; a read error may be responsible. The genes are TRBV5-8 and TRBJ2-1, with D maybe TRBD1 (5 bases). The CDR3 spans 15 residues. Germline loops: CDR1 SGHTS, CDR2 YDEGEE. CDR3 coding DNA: TGTGCCAGCAGCTTCGGACATAGCTCCTCCAATGAGCAGTTCTTC. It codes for CASSFGHSSSNEQFF.

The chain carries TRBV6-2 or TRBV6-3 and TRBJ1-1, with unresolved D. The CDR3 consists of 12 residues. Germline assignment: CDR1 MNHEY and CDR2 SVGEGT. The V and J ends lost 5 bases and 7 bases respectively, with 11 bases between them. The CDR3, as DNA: TGTGCCAGCAGTGGCGACTCGGGTGAAGCTTTCTTT. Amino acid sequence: CASSGDSGEAFF.

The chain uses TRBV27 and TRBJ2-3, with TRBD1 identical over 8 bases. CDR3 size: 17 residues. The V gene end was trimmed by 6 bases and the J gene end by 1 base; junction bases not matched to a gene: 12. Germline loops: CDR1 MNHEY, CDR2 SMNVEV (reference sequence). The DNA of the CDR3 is TGTGCCAGCAGCCCAATAGGGACAGGAACCCGCACAGATACGCAGTATTTT. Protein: CASSPIGTGTRTDTQYF.

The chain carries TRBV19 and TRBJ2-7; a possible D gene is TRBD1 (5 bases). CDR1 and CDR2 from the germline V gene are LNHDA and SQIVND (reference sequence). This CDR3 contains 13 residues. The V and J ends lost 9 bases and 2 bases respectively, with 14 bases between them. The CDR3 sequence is CARLPQGAYEQYV. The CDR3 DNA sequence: TGTGCCAGACTACCTCAGGGTGCCTACGAGCAGTACGTC.

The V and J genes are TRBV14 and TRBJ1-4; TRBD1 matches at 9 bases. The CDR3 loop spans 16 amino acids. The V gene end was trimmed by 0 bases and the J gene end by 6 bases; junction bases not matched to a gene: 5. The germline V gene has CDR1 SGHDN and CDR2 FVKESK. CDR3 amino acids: CASSQEGTGRYEKLFF. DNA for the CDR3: TGTGCCAGCAGCCAAGAAGGGACAGGGCGGTATGAAAAACTGTTTTTT.

The DNA for the CDR3 is TGCGCCAGCAGCACAGTAGCGGGGGACACAGATACGCAGTATTTT. Translating gives CASSTVAGDTDTQYF. The chain joins TRBV4-1 to TRBJ2-3; TRBD2 matches 9 bases. The V gene end was trimmed by 5 bases and the J gene end by 2 bases; junction bases not matched to a gene: 5. Germline V gene lookup returns CDR1 MGHRA and CDR2 YSYEKL. CDR3 length equals 15 residues.

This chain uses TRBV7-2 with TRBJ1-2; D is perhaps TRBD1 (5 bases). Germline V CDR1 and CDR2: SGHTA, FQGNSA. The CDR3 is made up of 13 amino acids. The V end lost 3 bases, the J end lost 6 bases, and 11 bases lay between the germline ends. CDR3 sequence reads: CASSLMGRNGYTF. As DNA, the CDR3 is TGTGCCAGCAGCTTGATGGGGCGTAATGGCTACACCTTC.

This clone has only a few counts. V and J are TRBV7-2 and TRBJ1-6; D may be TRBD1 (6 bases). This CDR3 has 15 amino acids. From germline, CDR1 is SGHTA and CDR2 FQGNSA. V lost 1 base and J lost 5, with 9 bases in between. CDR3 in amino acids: CASSLVQGNNSPLHF. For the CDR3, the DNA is TGTGCCAGCAGCTTAGTACAGGGTAATAATTCACCCCTCCACTTT.

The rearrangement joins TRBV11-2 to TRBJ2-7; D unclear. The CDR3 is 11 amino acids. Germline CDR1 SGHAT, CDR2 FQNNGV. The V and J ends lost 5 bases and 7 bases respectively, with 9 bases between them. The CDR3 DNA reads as TGTGCCAGCAGCCCCGGACGGGAGCAGTACGTC. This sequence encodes CASSPGREQYV.

The CDR3 DNA reads as TGTGCCAGCAGTGAAAGGGGGGCAGGGGTGTCACCCCTCCACTTT. Its translation is CASSERGAGVSPLHF. The chain joins TRBV2 to TRBJ1-6, with a tentative D call TRBD1 (6 bases). The CDR3 contains 15 residues. Germline-derived CDR1 and CDR2 are SNHLY and FYNNEI. The germline V and J ends were trimmed by 2 bases and 10 bases, with 15 bases remaining between them.

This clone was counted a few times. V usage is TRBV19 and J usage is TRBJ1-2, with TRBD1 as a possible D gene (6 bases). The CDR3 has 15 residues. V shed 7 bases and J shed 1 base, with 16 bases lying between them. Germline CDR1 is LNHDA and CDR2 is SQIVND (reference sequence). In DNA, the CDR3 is TGTGCCAGTAACAGGACAGTTGAAGGTAACTATGGCTACACCTTC. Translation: CASNRTVEGNYGYTF. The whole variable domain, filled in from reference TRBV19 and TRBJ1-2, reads DGGITQSPKYLFRKEGQNVTLSCEQNLNHDAMYWYRQDPGQGLRLIYYSQIVNDFQKGDIAEGYSVSREKKESFPLTVTSAQKNPTAFYLCASNRTVEGNYGYTFGSGTRLTVV.

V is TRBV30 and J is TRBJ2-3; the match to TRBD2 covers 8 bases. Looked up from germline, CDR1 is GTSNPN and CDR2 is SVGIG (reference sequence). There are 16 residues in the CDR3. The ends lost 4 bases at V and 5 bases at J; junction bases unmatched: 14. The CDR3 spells CAWTVALRGGLDTQYF. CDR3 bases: TGTGCCTGGACAGTGGCCCTCCGGGGGGGCCTAGATACGCAGTATTTT. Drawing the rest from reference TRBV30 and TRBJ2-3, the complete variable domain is SQTIHQWPATLVQPVGSPLSLECTVEGTSNPNLYWYRQAAGRGLQLLFYSVGIGQISSEVPQNLSASRPQDRQFILSSKKLLLSDSGFYLCAWTVALRGGLDTQYFGPGTRLTVL.